This T cell receptor beta chain was recorded in a study of cytomegalovirus exposure and HLA in healthy donors. Here immunoSEQ multiplex PCR was the method, and the copy in TCRdb shows in-frame clones only, minus some. This sample has about 170,000 clones, with about 96% found just once. The CDR3 extends over 16 amino acids. Germline trimming cut 4 bases from V and 4 bases from J; bases unmatched to any gene: 10. CDR1 KGHSH and CDR2 LQKENI come from the germline V gene. V usage is TRBV18 and J usage is TRBJ2-3; TRBD1 matches at 8 bases. The TCR originated in a woman aged 18-35 years in good health and CMV-seronegative. The specimen was PBMCs. In nucleotides, the CDR3 is TGTGCCAGCTCACTCCAGGGGGCCAGTTCGGCAGATACGCAGTATTTT. Protein: CASSLQGASSADTQYF.